This TCR beta chain was sequenced during a study of T cell responses to AZD1222 COVID-19 vaccine. Study information: Analyses pooled second doses at about 4 or about 12 weeks.

TCRdb's copy holds only in-frame clones and misses some; the assay was immunoSEQ multiplex PCR. The data show 100,000 to 150,000 clones, 80% to 90% seen once. Of note for this clone: Its specificity is unknown.

General study results and limits: Scientists sampled the repertoires only once the peak T cell response had passed. Only a handful of individuals given AZD1222 were seropositive at baseline. Clonal diversity may have been underestimated, and the donors were mostly white British, with more females than males.

This CDR3 contains 16 residues. Germline V gives CDR1 MNHEY, CDR2 SVGAGI. The J segment lost 7 bases and the V segment lost 0 bases, leaving 11 bases of the junction unmatched. The origin of this receptor is an adult in good health. The starting material was peripheral blood, obtained on day 0 of AZD1222 vaccination. The chain recombines TRBV6-5 with TRBJ2-5; TRBD2 agrees at 7 bases. The chain's CDR3 is CASSYSTGGPHRTQYF. CDR3 DNA: TGTGCCAGCAGTTACTCGACGGGGGGACCCCACCGGACCCAGTACTTC.